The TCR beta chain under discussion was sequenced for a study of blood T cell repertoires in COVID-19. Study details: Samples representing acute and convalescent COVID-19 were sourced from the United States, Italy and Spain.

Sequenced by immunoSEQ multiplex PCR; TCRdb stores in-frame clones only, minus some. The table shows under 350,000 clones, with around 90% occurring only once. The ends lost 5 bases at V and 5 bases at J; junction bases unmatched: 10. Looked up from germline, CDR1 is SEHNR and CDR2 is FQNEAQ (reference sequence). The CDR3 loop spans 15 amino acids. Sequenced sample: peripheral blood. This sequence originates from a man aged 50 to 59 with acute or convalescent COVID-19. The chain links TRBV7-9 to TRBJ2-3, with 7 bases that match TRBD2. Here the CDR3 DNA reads TGTGCCAGCAGCCTGGGGGGGGATGGGCGAGATACGCAGTATTTT. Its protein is CASSLGGDGRDTQYF.